A selection of T cell receptor beta chains follows, all from one sample in a study of T cells in localized non-small cell lung cancer. Assay: immunoSEQ multiplex PCR; the TCRdb copy retains only in-frame clones and omits some. The data contain about 2,700 clones, around 25% of them singletons. The sample in question was lung tumor tissue, obtained before any cancer treatment. The receptors originated from a male donor older than 55 with stage I lung adenocarcinoma. CDR3s include the opening cysteine and the closing phenylalanine or tryptophan. Fields, in order: D gene, J gene, clone size, V gene, CDR3 length, CDR3 DNA, CDR3 protein. The D gene is left open where the match is weak. For some rows the clone size is stated as once, few or many, or as a class when expanded; others skip it.

>.|TRBJ1-1|.|TRBV5-1|14
TGCGCCAGCAGCTTCGGGCCGACGAACACTGAAGCTTTCTTT
CASSFGPTNTEAFF
>.|TRBJ2-1|.|TRBV6-8|15
TGTGCCAGCAGTGTATTATTTTCCCCCTACAATGAGCAGTTCTTC
CASSVLFSPYNEQFF
>.|TRBJ2-5|few|TRBV18|13
TGTGCCAGCTCATTGTATAGAGAAGAGACCCAGTACTTC
CASSLYREETQYF
>.|TRBJ2-2|few|TRBV11-3|14
TGTGCCAGCAGCTTAGTACAGAACACCGGGGAGCTGTTTTTT
CASSLVQNTGELFF
>.|TRBJ1-2|.|TRBV9|15
TGTGCCAGCAGCGCCGGGAGGTCTCCTTTGGGCGGCTACACCTTC
CASSAGRSPLGGYTF
>TRBD1|TRBJ2-3|once|TRBV10-2|14
TGCGCCAGCAGGCGGACAGGGGAGGCAGATACGCAGTATTTT
CASRRTGEADTQYF
>.|TRBJ1-1|few|TRBV10-3|12
TGTGCCATCAGTGAGTCAGAAACTGAAGCTTTCTTT
CAISESETEAFF
>.|TRBJ2-7|.|TRBV6-8|12
TGTGCCAGCAGTTACGAGGTGTACGAGCAGTACTTC
CASSYEVYEQYF
>.|TRBJ2-5|medium-sized|TRBV9|13
TGTGCCAGCAGCGTAGCCAGGCTGGGGACCCAGTACTTC
CASSVARLGTQYF
>.|TRBJ2-3|.|TRBV29-1|14
TGCAGCGTTGGGGGCCCGGCTGGGCCAGATACGCAGTATTTT
CSVGGPAGPDTQYF
>TRBD2|TRBJ2-1|.|TRBV11-3|15
TGTGCCAGCAGCTTAGGACTAGCGGGGCGCAATGAGCAGTTCTTC
CASSLGLAGRNEQFF